Shown below are 16 T cell receptor beta chains from a single sample sequenced in a study of post-analysis software for immune sequencing data. Study results and limitations: Five or six TRBV segments appeared more often in patients than in controls, and TRBV5-6, TRBV5-1 and TRBV20-1 were among these.

Which antigens these TCRs recognize remains unknown. Unique molecular identifiers had been added to the TCR beta cDNA libraries. TCRdb called the PCR reads again in MiXCR, with one record for every CDR3 protein. The sample shows hundreds of thousands of distinct CDR3 sequences, roughly 30% of them seen only once. Material for sequencing was blood. The receptors here all came from a girl aged 10-17 years with multiple sclerosis.

This clonotype was recorded a few times. CDR3 region: CASSPGLAGEETQYF. CDR3 bases: TGTGCCAGCAGTCCGGGACTAGCGGGAGAAGAGACCCAGTACTTC. The chain carries TRBV28 and TRBJ2-5, with TRBD2 matching 14 bases. Germline V gives CDR1 MDHEN, CDR2 SYDVKM. J gave up 3 bases and V 5 bases, and 2 bases lay outside the gene matches. The CDR3 has 15 amino acids.

This clonotype was seen a few times. This sequence joins TRBV5-1 and TRBJ1-1, with 10 bases fitting TRBD1. CDR1 is SGHRS and CDR2 is YFSETQ in the germline V gene. Unmatched junction bases numbered 7, after V lost 3 bases and J lost 5 bases. This CDR3 is 15 amino acids long. The CDR3 sequence is CASSSWTGGQTEAFF. For the CDR3, the DNA is TGCGCCAGCAGCTCCTGGACAGGGGGACAGACTGAAGCTTTCTTT.

V is TRBV7-8 and J is TRBJ2-1; TRBD2 matches at 13 bases. J was trimmed by 2 bases and V by 0 bases; bases with no gene match: 1. Germline V gene data show CDR1 as SGHVS and CDR2 as FQNEAQ. The CDR3 is 17 residues long. CDR3 residues: CASSLAGLAGTYNEQFF. The DNA of the CDR3 is TGTGCCAGCAGCTTAGCGGGACTAGCGGGGACCTACAATGAGCAGTTCTTC.

J is TRBJ2-3 and V is TRBV20-1, with 8 bases fitting TRBD1. The length of the CDR3 is 16 residues. J gave up 1 base and V 4 bases, and 10 bases lay outside the gene matches. Per the germline V gene, CDR1 is DFQATT and CDR2 is SNEGSKA (reference sequence). The CDR3 sequence is CSAIFPPGQGTDTQYF. CDR3 bases: TGCAGTGCTATTTTTCCCCCGGGACAGGGCACAGATACGCAGTATTTT.

This clonotype was found a few times. This chain connects TRBV7-9 to TRBJ2-4, with unresolved D. This CDR3 has 11 amino acids. V lost 0 bases and J lost 14, with 8 bases in between. Germline V lookup: CDR1 SEHNR, CDR2 FQNEAQ (reference sequence). Here the CDR3 reads CASSLAAEEYF. The DNA of the CDR3 is TGTGCCAGCAGCTTAGCGGCAGAGGAGTACTTC.

This sequence joins TRBV7-2 and TRBJ1-5, with TRBD1 matching over 7 bases. The CDR3 spans 15 residues. V was pared by 5 bases and J by 6 bases, with 10 bases of the junction left unmatched. Germline V CDR1 and CDR2: SGHTA, FQGNSA. CDR3 in DNA: TGTGCCAGCAGCGTGGGCAGGGGGAAAAGTCAGCCCCAGCATTTT. Translating gives CASSVGRGKSQPQHF.

This clonotype was seen a few times. J is TRBJ2-3 and V is TRBV7-2; D is undetermined. The CDR3 sequence is 15 residues long. V lost 6 bases to trimming and J lost 0 bases, with 13 bases between them. Germline values: CDR1 SGHTA, CDR2 FQGNSA. CDR3 region: CASRPFLLSTDTQYF. For the CDR3, the DNA is TGTGCCAGCAGGCCCTTTTTGTTGAGCACAGATACGCAGTATTTT.

This clonotype was seen only a few times. The J gene is TRBJ2-4, the V gene TRBV10-3; no reliable D call. Germline values: CDR1 ENHRY, CDR2 SYGVKD. The CDR3 extends over 14 amino acids. Trimming took off 2 bases at V and 2 bases at J, with 7 bases between the two ends. CDR3 region: CAISETPPKNIQYF. The CDR3 DNA reads as TGTGCCATCAGTGAGACCCCCCCCAAAAACATTCAGTACTTC.

This clonotype was seen a few times. The genes are TRBV9 and TRBJ2-1; TRBD2 agrees at 8 bases. Germline CDR1 SGDLS, CDR2 YYNGEE. The CDR3 consists of 16 residues. V was pared by 4 bases and J by 8 bases, with 14 bases of the junction left unmatched. The CDR3 sequence is CASSPHWGLGEYEQFF. The CDR3 DNA reads as TGTGCCAGCAGCCCCCATTGGGGACTAGGGGAGTATGAGCAGTTCTTC. The whole variable domain, remainder taken from reference TRBV9 and TRBJ2-1, is DSGVTQTPKHLITATGQRVTLRCSPRSGDLSVYWYQQSLDQGLQFLIQYYNGEERAKGNILERFSAQQFPDLHSELNLSSLELGDSALYFCASSPHWGLGEYEQFFGPGTRLTVL.

This clonotype was counted between two and nine times. This chain joins TRBV29-1 and TRBJ2-7, with a weak D call TRBD1 (6 bases). The ends were cut back, 5 bases at V and 4 bases at J, with 12 bases in the middle. Looked up from germline, CDR1 is SQVTM and CDR2 is ANQGSEA. The CDR3 covers 12 residues. The CDR3 bases are TGCAGCGTTAGGACAGCGCTATACGAGCAGTACTTC. It encodes CSVRTALYEQYF.

In this sample, this clonotype turned up a few times. This chain joins TRBV29-1 and TRBJ2-1; D might be TRBD1 (6 bases). In germline, CDR1 is SQVTM, CDR2 ANQGSEA. The CDR3 is 12 residues long. V was clipped by 2 bases and J by 7 bases, with 9 bases between them. The CDR3, as DNA: TGCAGCGTTGAACGAGGGGGAAATGAGCAGTTCTTC. Residues: CSVERGGNEQFF.

To note about this clonotype: One junction end disagrees with the germline gene, perhaps due to a read error. V gene TRBV28 combines with J gene TRBJ2-6, with D possibly TRBD1 on 5 matching bases. The CDR3 covers 15 residues. The germline CDR1 and CDR2 sequences are MDHEN and SYDVKM. The CDR3: CASSSTGYGANVRTF. In nucleotides, the CDR3 is TGTGCCAGCAGTTCTACCGGCTATGGGGCCAACGTCCGGACTTTC.

This clonotype has a count of ten or more. The rearrangement joins TRBV29-1 to TRBJ2-7; D might be TRBD1 (6 bases). The CDR3 runs 15 residues. Trimming removed 4 bases from V and 0 bases from J, with 16 bases in between. Germline-derived CDR1 and CDR2 are SQVTM and ANQGSEA. DNA for the CDR3: TGCAGCGTTGCGGAACAGGGTCGTCTCTCCTACGAGCAGTACTTC. It specifies CSVAEQGRLSYEQYF.

The chain is built from TRBV12-5 and TRBJ2-3, with TRBD1 matching 10 bases. J gave up 4 bases and V 5 bases, and 6 bases lay outside the gene matches. This CDR3 contains 15 residues. From germline, CDR1 is LGHNT and CDR2 FRNRAP. Here the CDR3 reads CASGTSTGGSDTQYF. CDR3 DNA: TGTGCTAGTGGTACCTCGACAGGGGGCTCAGATACGCAGTATTTT.

This clonotype was detected only a few times. CDR3 coding DNA: TGCAGTGCTAGAGTGACAGGGATCCATGGCTACACCTTC. Residues: CSARVTGIHGYTF. The chain uses TRBV20-1 and TRBJ1-2; 7 nucleotides agree with TRBD1. The CDR3 is 13 amino acids. CDR1 and CDR2 (germline): DFQATT, SNEGSKA (reference sequence). The V and J ends lost 1 base and 6 bases, in that order; junction bases with no gene match: 5.

As for this clonotype: A single base separates this from a much larger clone, so it may be a read error. V usage is TRBV10-3 and J usage is TRBJ2-1, with TRBD1 matching over 12 bases. Germline V CDR1 and CDR2: ENHRY, SYGVKD. This CDR3 is built from 19 residues. The CDR3 DNA follows: TGTGCCACCAACCCCACCGGGACAGGGGGCCAAGGCTCCCACAATGAGCAGTTCTTC. Its protein is CATNPTGTGGQGSHNEQFF.